Below, 23 T cell receptor beta chains from the same sample are listed, as sequenced in a study of blood T cell repertoires in COVID-19. TCRdb's table, derived via immunoSEQ multiplex PCR, lists solely in-frame clones and lacks some. The table shows 240,000 or so clones, with about 84% occurring only once. Sequences were obtained from PBMCs or T cells enriched from blood (not recorded which). The receptors originated from a woman in her 50s who had recovered from COVID-19.

This clone has just one count. The rearrangement uses TRBV19 and TRBJ2-5; 10 bases map to TRBD1. The germline CDR1 and CDR2 sequences are LNHDA and SQIVND (reference sequence). The CDR3 consists of 16 residues. The ends lost 4 bases at V and 3 bases at J; junction bases unmatched: 8. CDR3 nucleotides: TGTGCCAGTAGTAGAGGGGGTGGGACAGGGGAAGAGACCCAGTACTTC. Protein product: CASSRGGGTGEETQYF. Full variable domain (outside the CDR3, taken from reference TRBV19 and TRBJ2-5): DGGITQSPKYLFRKEGQNVTLSCEQNLNHDAMYWYRQDPGQGLRLIYYSQIVNDFQKGDIAEGYSVSREKKESFPLTVTSAQKNPTAFYLCASSRGGGTGEETQYFGPGTRLLVL.

This chain joins TRBV5-1 and TRBJ2-1, with 9 bases matching TRBD2. CDR1 and CDR2 (germline): SGHRS, YFSETQ. V was clipped by 0 bases and J by 5 bases; unmatched bases: 3. This CDR3 comprises 15 residues. The DNA for the CDR3 is TGCGCCAGCAGCTTGGGGTCTAGCGGGAACAATGAGCAGTTCTTC. Its translation is CASSLGSSGNNEQFF.

This rearrangement joins TRBV29-1 to TRBJ2-2; possible D gene TRBD2, 5 bases. This CDR3 spans 14 amino acids. The germline V and J ends were trimmed by 5 bases and 6 bases, with 16 bases remaining between them. Per germline, CDR1 SQVTM and CDR2 ANQGSEA. The CDR3 DNA follows: TGCAGCGTTCGGGAAGGGTCGTTGGCCGGGGAGCTGTTTTTT. The encoded protein is CSVREGSLAGELFF.

The chain joins TRBV4-3 to TRBJ1-6; the match to TRBD1 covers 7 bases. The CDR3 is 17 residues long. The V segment lost 4 bases and the J segment 6 bases; nucleotides outside the gene matches: 12. Germline CDR1 is LGHNA and CDR2 is YSLEER. CDR3 sequence: CASSRGTGERGNSPLHF. The CDR3 DNA follows: TGCGCCAGCAGCCGGGGTACAGGGGAAAGGGGTAATTCACCCCTCCACTTT.

This clone was counted between two and nine times. The J gene is TRBJ1-1, the V gene TRBV7-2, with a possible D match to TRBD1 (6 bases). CDR3 length: 17 residues. V was pared by 1 base and J by 1 base, with 16 bases between. CDR1 SGHTA and CDR2 FQGNSA come from the germline V gene. DNA of the CDR3: TGTGCCAGCAGCTTAGTGGCGGGGGGCGTTGGGAACACTGAAGCTTTCTTT. Translation gives CASSLVAGGVGNTEAFF.

This clone was detected once. The chain joins TRBV6-5 to TRBJ2-7; TRBD1 agrees at 7 bases. This CDR3 is 14 amino acids long. V was pared by 6 bases and J by 5 bases, with 10 bases of the junction left unmatched. CDR1 and CDR2 from the germline V gene are MNHEY and SVGAGI. CDR3 coding DNA: TGTGCCAGCAGGGGTCTAACAGGGGTCCACGAGCAGTACTTC. It encodes CASRGLTGVHEQYF.

This chain joins TRBV11-2 and TRBJ2-5, with 7 bases that match TRBD2. Trimming took 5 bases from V and 5 from J; bases not matched to a gene: 8. Germline CDR1 and CDR2: SGHAT and FQNNGV. The CDR3 consists of 14 residues. The CDR3, as DNA: TGTGCCAGCAGCCTCAGCGGGATAAGCGAGACCCAGTACTTC. It codes for CASSLSGISETQYF.

This chain uses TRBV29-1 with TRBJ1-1, with D possibly being TRBD1 (5 bases). V was clipped by 1 base and J by 3 bases, with 9 bases between them. The CDR3 contains 13 residues. CDR1 and CDR2 from the germline V gene are SQVTM and ANQGSEA. The CDR3 is CSVEGGEDTEAFF. As DNA, the CDR3 is TGCAGCGTTGAAGGGGGGGAGGACACTGAAGCTTTCTTT.

The rearrangement joins TRBV4-1 to TRBJ1-2; D uncertain. Germline values: CDR1 MGHRA, CDR2 YSYEKL. V lost 0 bases to trimming and J lost 2 bases, with 7 bases between them. The CDR3 is 14 residues long. This CDR3 reads CASSQDMRNYGYTF. CDR3 coding DNA: TGCGCCAGCAGCCAAGATATGCGGAACTATGGCTACACCTTC.

J is TRBJ1-6 and V is TRBV9; no reliable D call. Germline CDR1 is SGDLS and CDR2 is YYNGEE. Trimming shortened V by 4 bases and J by 8 bases, and 16 bases separated the two germline ends. CDR3 length: 15 residues. The CDR3 spells CASSRPGRRDSPLHF. In nucleotides, the CDR3 is TGTGCCAGCAGCCGACCGGGGAGGCGGGATTCACCCCTCCACTTT.

The chain combines TRBV2 with TRBJ1-2; 8 bases line up with TRBD1. This CDR3 has 13 amino acids. The ends lost 6 bases at V and 4 bases at J; junction bases unmatched: 4. Germline values: CDR1 SNHLY, CDR2 FYNNEI. The CDR3 DNA follows: TGTGCCAGCAGGGGGGACAGGACCTATGGCTACACCTTC. Its protein product is CASRGDRTYGYTF.

This chain uses TRBV7-8 with TRBJ2-1; 9 bases line up with TRBD2. CDR3 size: 15 residues. Germline lookup yields CDR1 SGHVS and CDR2 FQNEAQ. The junction had 7 bases not matched to a gene; V was cut back by 2 bases and J by 8 bases. The CDR3 DNA reads as TGTGCCAGCAGCTTACTTGGCGGGAGGGCACATGAGCAGTTCTTC. Its translation is CASSLLGGRAHEQFF.

This sequence joins TRBV6-5 and TRBJ2-1; D perhaps matches TRBD1 (5 bases). Trimming shortened V by 6 bases and J by 3 bases, and 6 bases separated the two germline ends. Looked up from germline, CDR1 is MNHEY and CDR2 is SVGAGI. The CDR3 runs 12 residues. The CDR3 region has the DNA TGTGCCAGCAGAACAGGCTACAATGAGCAGTTCTTC. Its translation: CASRTGYNEQFF.

In this sample, this clone turned up a few times. J is TRBJ1-1 and V is TRBV24-1; no definite D call. Trimming took off 0 bases at V and 10 bases at J, with 8 bases between the two ends. This CDR3 has 12 residues. CDR1 is KGHDR and CDR2 is SFDVKD in the germline V gene. The CDR3 bases are TGTGCCACCAGTGATTTGGCGGGGTTAGCTTTCTTT. This gives the protein CATSDLAGLAFF.

The V and J genes are TRBV27 and TRBJ2-2; 9 bases agree with TRBD1. With V trimmed by 6 bases and J by 7 bases, 6 bases remained unmatched. Germline V gives CDR1 MNHEY, CDR2 SMNVEV (reference sequence). This CDR3 is built from 14 residues. In DNA form, the CDR3 reads TGTGCCAGCAGCTACAGGACAGGGGTCGGGGAGCTGTTTTTT. Translation gives CASSYRTGVGELFF.

J is TRBJ2-6 and V is TRBV28, with TRBD1 identical over 7 bases. Germline assignment: CDR1 MDHEN and CDR2 SYDVKM. The CDR3 consists of 19 residues. Losses at the gene ends were 3 bases for V and 1 base for J; bases not matched to a gene: 12. CDR3 DNA sequence: TGTGCCAGCAGTTTTGTTCTGGGACAGAGGTTATCTGGGGCCAACGTCCTGACTTTC. Translating it yields CASSFVLGQRLSGANVLTF. Filled out from reference TRBV28 and TRBJ2-6, the complete variable domain reads DVKVTQSSRYLVKRTGEKVFLECVQDMDHENMFWYRQDPGLGLRLIYFSYDVKMKEKGDIPEGYSVSREKKERFSLILESASTNQTSMYLCASSFVLGQRLSGANVLTFGAGSRLTVL.

This clone was seen only a few times. The rearrangement links TRBV19 to TRBJ2-7, with D possibly TRBD1 on 6 matching bases. The germline CDR1 and CDR2 sequences are LNHDA and SQIVND (reference sequence). The CDR3 runs 13 residues. With 8 bases removed from V and 0 bases from J, the gap between germline ends came to 11 bases. CDR3 region: CASGKGDSYEQYF. For the CDR3, the DNA is TGTGCCAGTGGGAAGGGGGACTCCTACGAGCAGTACTTC.

The chain is built from TRBV19 and TRBJ1-2, with 9 bases identical to TRBD1. The V gene's germline CDR1 is LNHDA and CDR2 SQIVND (reference sequence). This CDR3 comprises 16 residues. The junction had 15 bases not matched to a gene; V was cut back by 6 bases and J by 7 bases. The CDR3 is CASRDSATGGKFGYTF. In nucleotides, the CDR3 is TGTGCCAGTAGGGACTCCGCGACAGGGGGAAAATTTGGCTACACCTTC.

The rearrangement uses TRBV28 and TRBJ2-1, with TRBD2 identical over 8 bases. There are 16 residues in the CDR3. V gave up 4 bases and J gave up 7 bases; unmatched junction bases: 12. The germline CDR1 and CDR2 sequences are MDHEN and SYDVKM. The CDR3: CASSSQLAGGRNEQFF. CDR3 sequence (DNA): TGTGCCAGCAGTTCTCAACTTGCGGGAGGTAGGAATGAGCAGTTCTTC.

The genes are TRBV18 and TRBJ2-3; D possibly corresponds to TRBD1 (6 bases). The V gene's germline CDR1 is KGHSH and CDR2 LQKENI. With 4 bases removed from V and 2 bases from J, the gap between germline ends came to 22 bases. There are 18 residues in the CDR3. The CDR3 DNA reads as TGTGCCAGCTCACTAACCCACCCCGGGACAACCAACACAGATACGCAGTATTTT. Translated, it gives CASSLTHPGTTNTDTQYF.

The gene calls are TRBV5-5 and TRBJ1-5; tentatively, D is TRBD1 (6 bases). Germline V gene lookup returns CDR1 SGHKS and CDR2 YYEKEE (reference sequence). Trimming removed 2 bases at V and 2 bases at J, with 8 bases between. There are 14 residues in the CDR3. This CDR3 reads CASSLQGGNQPQHF. In DNA, the CDR3 is TGTGCCAGCAGCTTACAGGGAGGCAATCAGCCCCAGCATTTT. The complete variable domain, with remaining parts taken from reference TRBV5-5 and TRBJ1-5, reads DAGVTQSPTHLIKTRGQQVTLRCSPISGHKSVSWYQQVLGQGPQFIFQYYEKEERGRGNFPDRFSARQFPNYSSELNVNALLLGDSALYLCASSLQGGNQPQHFGDGTRLSIL.

The chain uses TRBV28 and TRBJ2-1, with 8 positions matching TRBD2. This CDR3 has 17 residues. J was trimmed by 4 bases and V by 5 bases; bases with no gene match: 13. Looked up from germline, CDR1 is MDHEN and CDR2 is SYDVKM. In DNA, the CDR3 is TGTGCCAGCAGTCCGTGGACTAGCCCCGTCCCATACAATGAGCAGTTCTTC. Translation gives CASSPWTSPVPYNEQFF.

This chain links TRBV5-5 with TRBJ1-4; D gene ambiguous. CDR1 is SGHKS, CDR2 YYEKEE, per germline (reference sequence). This CDR3 comprises 15 residues. Trimming took off 5 bases at V and 5 bases at J, with 16 bases between the two ends. The CDR3: CASSPPQNTNEKLFF. The CDR3 nucleotides read TGTGCCAGCAGTCCGCCCCAGAACACCAATGAAAAACTGTTTTTT.